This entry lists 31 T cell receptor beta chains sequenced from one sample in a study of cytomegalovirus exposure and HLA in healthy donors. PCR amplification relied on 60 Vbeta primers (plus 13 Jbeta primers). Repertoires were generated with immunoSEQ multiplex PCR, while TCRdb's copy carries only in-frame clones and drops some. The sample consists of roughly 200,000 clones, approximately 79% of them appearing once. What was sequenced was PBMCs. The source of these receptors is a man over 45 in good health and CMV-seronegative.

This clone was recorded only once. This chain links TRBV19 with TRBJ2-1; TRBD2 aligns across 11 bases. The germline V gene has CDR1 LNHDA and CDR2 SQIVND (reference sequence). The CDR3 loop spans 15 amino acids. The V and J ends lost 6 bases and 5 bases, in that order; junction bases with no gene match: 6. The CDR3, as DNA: TGTGCCAGTAGGATCCCGGGACTAGCGGACAATGAGCAGTTCTTC. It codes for CASRIPGLADNEQFF. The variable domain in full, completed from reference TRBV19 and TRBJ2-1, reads DGGITQSPKYLFRKEGQNVTLSCEQNLNHDAMYWYRQDPGQGLRLIYYSQIVNDFQKGDIAEGYSVSREKKESFPLTVTSAQKNPTAFYLCASRIPGLADNEQFFGPGTRLTVL.

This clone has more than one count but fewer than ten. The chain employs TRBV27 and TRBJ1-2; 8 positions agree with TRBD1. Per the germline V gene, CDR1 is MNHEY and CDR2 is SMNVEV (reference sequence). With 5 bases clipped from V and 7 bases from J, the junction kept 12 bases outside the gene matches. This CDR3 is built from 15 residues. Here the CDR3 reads CASSPAGGALSGYTF. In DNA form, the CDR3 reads TGTGCCAGCAGTCCTGCAGGGGGCGCGCTCAGTGGCTACACCTTC.

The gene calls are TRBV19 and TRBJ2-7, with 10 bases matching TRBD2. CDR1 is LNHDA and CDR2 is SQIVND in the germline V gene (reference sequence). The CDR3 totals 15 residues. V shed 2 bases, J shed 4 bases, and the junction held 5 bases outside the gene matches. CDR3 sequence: CASSIPRTSGYEQYF. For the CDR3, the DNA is TGTGCCAGTAGTATACCGCGGACTAGCGGATACGAGCAGTACTTC.

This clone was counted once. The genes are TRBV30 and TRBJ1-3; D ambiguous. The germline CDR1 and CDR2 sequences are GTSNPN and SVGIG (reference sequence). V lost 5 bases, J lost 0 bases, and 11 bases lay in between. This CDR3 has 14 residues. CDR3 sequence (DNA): TGTGCCTGGGGGCAGCTCAACTCTGGAAACACCATATATTTT. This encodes CAWGQLNSGNTIYF.

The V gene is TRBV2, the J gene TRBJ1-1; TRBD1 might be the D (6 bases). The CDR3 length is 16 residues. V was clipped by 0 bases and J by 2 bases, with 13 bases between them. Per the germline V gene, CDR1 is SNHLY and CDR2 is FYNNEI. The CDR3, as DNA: TGTGCCAGCAGTGAAGCTTGGGGGCGCGGTAACACTGAAGCTTTCTTT. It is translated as CASSEAWGRGNTEAFF.

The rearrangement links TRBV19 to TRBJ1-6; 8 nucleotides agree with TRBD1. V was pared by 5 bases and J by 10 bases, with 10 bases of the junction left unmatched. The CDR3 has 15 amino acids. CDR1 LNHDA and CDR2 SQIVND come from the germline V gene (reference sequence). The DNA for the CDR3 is TGTGCCAGTAGTCTGTATGGACAGGGCGGATCACCCCTCCACTTT. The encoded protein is CASSLYGQGGSPLHF. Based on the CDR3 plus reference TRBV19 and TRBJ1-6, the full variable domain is DGGITQSPKYLFRKEGQNVTLSCEQNLNHDAMYWYRQDPGQGLRLIYYSQIVNDFQKGDIAEGYSVSREKKESFPLTVTSAQKNPTAFYLCASSLYGQGGSPLHFGNGTRLTVT.

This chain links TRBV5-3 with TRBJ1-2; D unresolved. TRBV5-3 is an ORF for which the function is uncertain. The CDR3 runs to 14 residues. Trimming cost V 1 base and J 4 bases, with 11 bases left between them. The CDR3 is CARSLRIELYGYTF. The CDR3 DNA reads TGTGCCAGAAGCTTGAGAATTGAACTCTATGGCTACACCTTC.

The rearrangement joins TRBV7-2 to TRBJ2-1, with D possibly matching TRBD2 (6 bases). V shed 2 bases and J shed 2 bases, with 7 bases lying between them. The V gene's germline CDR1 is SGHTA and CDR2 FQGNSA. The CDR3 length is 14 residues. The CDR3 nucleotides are TGTGCCAGCAGCTTAATAGCGGCCTACAATGAGCAGTTCTTC. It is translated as CASSLIAAYNEQFF.

The CDR3 DNA follows: TGTGCCAGTAGTATAACCCGGACTAGCGGGAGGGCCGATGAGCAGTTCTTC. Amino acids: CASSITRTSGRADEQFF. This chain uses TRBV19 with TRBJ2-1; 15 bases line up with TRBD2. The germline V gene encodes CDR1 LNHDA and CDR2 SQIVND (reference sequence). V shed 2 bases, J shed 8 bases, and the junction held 7 bases outside the gene matches. The CDR3 totals 17 residues. Supplemented by reference TRBV19 and TRBJ2-1, the full variable domain reads DGGITQSPKYLFRKEGQNVTLSCEQNLNHDAMYWYRQDPGQGLRLIYYSQIVNDFQKGDIAEGYSVSREKKESFPLTVTSAQKNPTAFYLCASSITRTSGRADEQFFGPGTRLTVL.

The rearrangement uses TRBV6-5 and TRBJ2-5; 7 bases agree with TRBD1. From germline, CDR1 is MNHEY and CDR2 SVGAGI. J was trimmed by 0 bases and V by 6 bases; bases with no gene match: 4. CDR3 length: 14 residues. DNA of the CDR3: TGTGCCAGCAGCCTGACAGGGAACCAAGAGACCCAGTACTTC. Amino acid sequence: CASSLTGNQETQYF.

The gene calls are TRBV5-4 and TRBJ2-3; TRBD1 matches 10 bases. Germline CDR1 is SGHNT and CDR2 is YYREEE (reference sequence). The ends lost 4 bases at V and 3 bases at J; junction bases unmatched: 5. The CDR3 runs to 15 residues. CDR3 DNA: TGTGCCAGCAGCCCCCGGGACAGGGGTACAGATACGCAGTATTTT. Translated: CASSPRDRGTDTQYF.

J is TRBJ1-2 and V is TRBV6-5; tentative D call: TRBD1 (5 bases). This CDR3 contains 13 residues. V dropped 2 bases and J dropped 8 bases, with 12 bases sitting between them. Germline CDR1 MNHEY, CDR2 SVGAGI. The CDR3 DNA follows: TGTGCCAGCAGTTACGCCCGGCGGGGGGGCTACACCTTC. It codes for CASSYARRGGYTF.

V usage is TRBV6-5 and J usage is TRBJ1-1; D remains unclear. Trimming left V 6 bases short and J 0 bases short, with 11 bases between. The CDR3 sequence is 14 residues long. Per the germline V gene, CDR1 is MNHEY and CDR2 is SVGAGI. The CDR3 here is CASRRENLNTEAFF. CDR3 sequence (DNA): TGTGCCAGCAGGAGGGAGAACTTGAACACTGAAGCTTTCTTT.

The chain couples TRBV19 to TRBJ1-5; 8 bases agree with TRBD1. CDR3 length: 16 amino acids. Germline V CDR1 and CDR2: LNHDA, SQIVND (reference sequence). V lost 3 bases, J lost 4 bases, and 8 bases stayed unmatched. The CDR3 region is CASSIAGQARNQPQHF. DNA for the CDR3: TGTGCCAGTAGTATCGCGGGACAGGCAAGAAATCAGCCCCAGCATTTT.

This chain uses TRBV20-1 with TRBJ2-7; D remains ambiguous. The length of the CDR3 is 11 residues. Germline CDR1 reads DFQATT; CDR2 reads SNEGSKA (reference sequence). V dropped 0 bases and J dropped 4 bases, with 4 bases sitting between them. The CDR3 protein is CSARESYEQYF. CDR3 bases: TGCAGTGCTAGAGAGAGTTACGAGCAGTACTTC.

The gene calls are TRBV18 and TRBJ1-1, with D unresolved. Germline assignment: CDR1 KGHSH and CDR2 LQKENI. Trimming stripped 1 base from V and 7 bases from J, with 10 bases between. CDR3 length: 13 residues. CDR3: CASSPRRDGEAFF. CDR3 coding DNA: TGTGCCAGCTCACCACGGCGGGATGGTGAAGCTTTCTTT.

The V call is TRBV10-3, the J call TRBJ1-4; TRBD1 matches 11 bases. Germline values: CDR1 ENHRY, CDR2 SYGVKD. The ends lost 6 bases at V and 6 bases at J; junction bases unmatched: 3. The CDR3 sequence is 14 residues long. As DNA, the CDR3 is TGTGCCATCAGCGGGACAGGGGGGGATGAAAAACTGTTTTTT. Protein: CAISGTGGDEKLFF.

DNA of the CDR3: TGTGCCAGCATACTAGCGGCCGGAGGGGGGAACACCGGGGAGCTGTTTTTT. Protein: CASILAAGGGNTGELFF. The chain recombines TRBV7-9 with TRBJ2-2, with TRBD2 identical over 8 bases. This CDR3 region has 17 residues. The ends lost 7 bases at V and 1 base at J; junction bases unmatched: 11. Looked up from germline, CDR1 is SEHNR and CDR2 is FQNEAQ (reference sequence).

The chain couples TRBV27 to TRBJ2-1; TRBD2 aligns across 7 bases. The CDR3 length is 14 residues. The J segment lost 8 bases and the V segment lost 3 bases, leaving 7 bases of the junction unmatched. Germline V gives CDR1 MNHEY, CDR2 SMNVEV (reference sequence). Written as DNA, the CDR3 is TGTGCCAGCAGTTTCGGACTAGTAGGGGATGAGCAGTTCTTC. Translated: CASSFGLVGDEQFF.

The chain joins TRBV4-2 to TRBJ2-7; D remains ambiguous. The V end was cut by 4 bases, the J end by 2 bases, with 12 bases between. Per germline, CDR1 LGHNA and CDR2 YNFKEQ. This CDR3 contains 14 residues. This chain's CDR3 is CASSPNRFPYEQYF. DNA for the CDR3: TGTGCCAGCAGCCCAAACCGGTTTCCCTACGAGCAGTACTTC.

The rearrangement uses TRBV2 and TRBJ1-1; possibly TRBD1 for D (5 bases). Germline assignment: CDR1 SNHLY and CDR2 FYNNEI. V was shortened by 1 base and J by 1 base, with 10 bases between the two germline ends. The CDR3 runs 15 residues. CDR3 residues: CASSEEGQGNTEAFF. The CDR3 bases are TGTGCCAGCAGTGAAGAGGGCCAGGGGAACACTGAAGCTTTCTTT.

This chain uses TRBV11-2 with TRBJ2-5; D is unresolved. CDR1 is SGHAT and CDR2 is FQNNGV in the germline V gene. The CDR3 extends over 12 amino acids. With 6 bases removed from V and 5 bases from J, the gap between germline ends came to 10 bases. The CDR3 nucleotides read TGTGCCAGCAGGCTCCACGGGGAGACCCAGTACTTC. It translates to CASRLHGETQYF.

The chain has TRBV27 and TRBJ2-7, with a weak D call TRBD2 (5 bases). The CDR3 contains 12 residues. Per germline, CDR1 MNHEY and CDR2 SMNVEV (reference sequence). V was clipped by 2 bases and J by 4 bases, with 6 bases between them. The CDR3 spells CASSLRGYEQYF. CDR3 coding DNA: TGTGCCAGCAGTTTACGGGGTTACGAGCAGTACTTC.

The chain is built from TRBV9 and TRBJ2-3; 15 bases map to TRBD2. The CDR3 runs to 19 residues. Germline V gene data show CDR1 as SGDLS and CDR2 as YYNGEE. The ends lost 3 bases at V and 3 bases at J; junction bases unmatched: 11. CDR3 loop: CASSELGLAGGPRTDTQYF. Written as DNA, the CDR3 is TGTGCCAGCAGCGAGTTGGGACTAGCGGGAGGACCCAGGACAGATACGCAGTATTTT.

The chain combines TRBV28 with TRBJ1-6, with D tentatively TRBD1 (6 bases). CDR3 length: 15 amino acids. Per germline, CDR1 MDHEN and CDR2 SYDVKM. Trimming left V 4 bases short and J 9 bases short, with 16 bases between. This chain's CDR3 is CASSSISPGVSPLHF. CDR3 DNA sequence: TGTGCCAGCAGTTCTATCAGCCCAGGGGTTTCACCCCTCCACTTT.

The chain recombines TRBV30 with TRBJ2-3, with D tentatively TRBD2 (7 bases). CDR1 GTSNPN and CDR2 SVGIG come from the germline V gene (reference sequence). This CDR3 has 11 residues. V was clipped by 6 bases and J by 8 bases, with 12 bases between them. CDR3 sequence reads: CACQGGGTQYF. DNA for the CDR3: TGTGCCTGTCAAGGGGGGGGTACGCAGTATTTT.

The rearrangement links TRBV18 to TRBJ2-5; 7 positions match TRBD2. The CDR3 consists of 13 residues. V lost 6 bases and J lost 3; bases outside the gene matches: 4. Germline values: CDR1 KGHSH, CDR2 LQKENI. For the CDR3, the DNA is TGTGCCAGCTCCCCCGGGACTAAAGAGACCCAGTACTTC. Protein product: CASSPGTKETQYF. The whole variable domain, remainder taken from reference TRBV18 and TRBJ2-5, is NAGVMQNPRHLVRRRGQEARLRCSPMKGHSHVYWYRQLPEEGLKFMVYLQKENIIDESGMPKERFSAEFPKEGPSILRIQQVVRGDSAAYFCASSPGTKETQYFGPGTRLLVL.

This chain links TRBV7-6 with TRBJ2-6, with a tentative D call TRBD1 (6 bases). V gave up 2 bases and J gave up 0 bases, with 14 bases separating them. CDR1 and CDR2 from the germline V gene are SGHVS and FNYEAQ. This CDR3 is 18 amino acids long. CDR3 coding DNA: TGTGCCAGCAGCTTACGACAGGTTGCAAGCTCTGGGGCCAACGTCCTGACTTTC. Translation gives CASSLRQVASSGANVLTF.

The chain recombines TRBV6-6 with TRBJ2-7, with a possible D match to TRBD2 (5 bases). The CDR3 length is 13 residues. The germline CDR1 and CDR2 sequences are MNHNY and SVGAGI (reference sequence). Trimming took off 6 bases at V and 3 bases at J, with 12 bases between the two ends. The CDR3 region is CASRSDGGYEQYF. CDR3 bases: TGTGCCAGCAGAAGTGACGGAGGCTACGAGCAGTACTTC.

The CDR3 region is CATSSLANNYNEQFF. Written as DNA, the CDR3 is TGTGCCACCAGCTCTCTAGCGAACAACTACAATGAGCAGTTCTTC. This chain joins TRBV15 and TRBJ2-1, with D tentatively TRBD2 (6 bases). Trimming left V 5 bases short and J 3 bases short, with 14 bases between. This CDR3 contains 15 residues. Per germline, CDR1 LNHNV and CDR2 YYDKDF (reference sequence).

Here the CDR3 DNA reads TGTGCCAGCAGTTACTCTTTCCACACAGATACGCAGTATTTT. It encodes CASSYSFHTDTQYF. The chain couples TRBV6-5 to TRBJ2-3; D remains ambiguous. V lost 0 bases and J lost 2, with 6 bases in between. CDR1 MNHEY and CDR2 SVGAGI come from the germline V gene. CDR3 size: 14 residues.